This TCR beta chain comes out of a study of cytomegalovirus exposure and HLA in healthy donors. The study, taken as a whole, reports: It was about 180 TCR beta chains that were listed as cytomegalovirus-associated.

PCR involved 60 Vbeta and 13 Jbeta primers. Sequencing was performed with immunoSEQ multiplex PCR; in TCRdb, only in-frame clones are kept and a portion is missing. Among roughly 120,000 clones listed, 55% to 65% were seen once. Notes on this clone: Antigen specificity is unknown.

The V gene's germline CDR1 is SGHRS and CDR2 YFSETQ. CDR3 length: 16 residues. J was trimmed by 4 bases and V by 4 bases; bases with no gene match: 7. V is TRBV5-1 and J is TRBJ2-5; 13 bases match TRBD2. The sequencing sample was made of PBMCs. The sequence derives from a man aged 40-49 years in good health and CMV-seropositive. The CDR3, as DNA: TGCGCCAGCAGCCCTGGGACTAGCGGGGCCTTAGAGACCCAGTACTTC. Protein sequence: CASSPGTSGALETQYF.